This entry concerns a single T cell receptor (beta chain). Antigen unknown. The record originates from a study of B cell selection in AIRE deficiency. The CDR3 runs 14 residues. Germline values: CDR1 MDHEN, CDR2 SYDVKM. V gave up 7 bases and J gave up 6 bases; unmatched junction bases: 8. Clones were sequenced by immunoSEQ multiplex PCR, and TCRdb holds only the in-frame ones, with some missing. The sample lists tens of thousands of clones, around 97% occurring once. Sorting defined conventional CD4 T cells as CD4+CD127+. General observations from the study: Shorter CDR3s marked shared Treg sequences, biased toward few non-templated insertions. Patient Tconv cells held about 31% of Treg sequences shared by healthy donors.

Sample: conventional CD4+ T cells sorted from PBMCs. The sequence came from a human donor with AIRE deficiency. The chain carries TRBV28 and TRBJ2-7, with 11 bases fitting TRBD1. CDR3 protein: CASTRTGGSSEQYF. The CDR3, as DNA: TGTGCCAGCACCCGGACAGGGGGCTCTAGCGAGCAGTACTTC.